This is a list of T cell receptor beta chains from one sample in a study of cytotoxic CD8 clonotypes in ibrutinib-treated CLL. Produced via immunoSEQ multiplex PCR; TCRdb's table is partial and in-frame only. Of roughly 97,000 clones listed, around 73% are singletons. The specimen was PBMCs, collected after 12 months of ibrutinib treatment. These receptors all come from a human donor with chronic lymphocytic leukemia. CDR3s include the opening cysteine and the closing phenylalanine or tryptophan. The D gene is left open where the match is weak. Clone size is not always given. Where it is, it says once, few, many or a class for expanded clones.

>TRBV7-2|17|once|TRBJ2-7|NA
TGTGCCAGCAGCTTAAATGGGGGATCTTACATCTCCTACGAGCAGTACTTC
CASSLNGGSYISYEQYF
>TRBV6-1|15|few|TRBJ1-2|TRBD1
TGTGCCAGCAGTGAAGCCCTGGGACAGAACTATGGCTACACCTTC
CASSEALGQNYGYTF
>TRBV18|14|NA|TRBJ2-2|NA
TGTGCCAGCTCAAACGACCTGGGGGCCGGGGAGCTGTTTTTT
CASSNDLGAGELFF
>TRBV5-1|15|once|TRBJ1-4|NA
TGCGCCAGCAGCGCCCTCCCAGGGGTCAATGAAAAACTGTTTTTT
CASSALPGVNEKLFF
>TRBV18|13|NA|TRBJ1-2|TRBD1
TGTGCCAGCTCACCAACAGGGGGCGATGGCTACACCTTC
CASSPTGGDGYTF
>TRBV6-1|18|NA|TRBJ2-3|TRBD2
TGTGCCAGCAGTGGGCCTAGCGGGGGGGCAATTGGAGCAGATACGCAGTATTTT
CASSGPSGGAIGADTQYF
>TRBV5-8|12|NA|TRBJ2-2|TRBD2
TGTGCCAGCACTCCGGGGGGCGGGGAGCTGTTTTTT
CASTPGGGELFF
>TRBV6-6|12|once|TRBJ1-4|NA
TGTGCCAGCAGCCGAAGGCAGGAAAAACTGTTTTTT
CASSRRQEKLFF
>TRBV28|17|NA|TRBJ1-2|TRBD1
TGTGCCAGCAGTTTGGCTAGGACAGGGGGGTCCCGCTATGGCTACACCTTC
CASSLARTGGSRYGYTF
>TRBV11-2|14|NA|TRBJ1-6|NA
TGTGCCAGCAGCTTTAGTGGCGGGAATTCACCCCTCCACTTT
CASSFSGGNSPLHF
>TRBV23-1|16|NA|TRBJ2-5|TRBD1
TGCGCCAGCAGTCAATTGGGCCAGACAGGGGGGGAGACCCAGTACTTC
CASSQLGQTGGETQYF
>TRBV4-1|18|NA|TRBJ2-2|NA
TGCGCCAGCAGCCCTCGCCAACCGGGACCAACAGTCACCGGGGAGCTGTTTTTT
CASSPRQPGPTVTGELFF
>TRBV7-2|13|NA|TRBJ2-7|NA
TGTGCCAGCAACCCTGGGAGTCTCCACGAGCAGTACTTC
CASNPGSLHEQYF
>TRBV7-3|14|few|TRBJ1-1|TRBD1
TGTGCCAGCAGCTTGGGACAGGGGGCCACCGAAGCTTTCTTT
CASSLGQGATEAFF
>TRBV6-1|14|NA|TRBJ1-1|TRBD1
TGTGCCAGCAGTGAAAGACAGGGGGGCACTGAAGCTTTCTTT
CASSERQGGTEAFF
>TRBV7-8|17|few|TRBJ2-3|TRBD1
TGTGCCAGCAGCTTATTTTTGACAGGGGCGATCACAGATACGCAGTATTTT
CASSLFLTGAITDTQYF
>TRBV27|14|NA|TRBJ1-1|NA
TGTGCCAGCAGTCCACGGCAGGGAAGGGATGAAGCTTTCTTT
CASSPRQGRDEAFF